The 7 T cell receptor beta chains below come from one sample, sequenced in a study of blood T cells in healthy people across ages. Sample-barcoded 5' priming and a J-beta primer mix drove a second PCR of about 6 to 12 cycles. TCRdb re-called the 5' RACE reads through MiXCR, storing one row per CDR3 protein. The table has about 780,000 distinct CDR3 sequences, around a quarter seen once; the top ten hold around 3%. The sample also formed part of further work on T cells of mothers and their children.

What was sequenced was blood. These receptors all come from a boy younger than 18 in good health.

This clonotype was seen a handful of times. The rearrangement links TRBV2 to TRBJ2-5; D is perhaps TRBD2 (6 bases). This CDR3 contains 13 residues. V lost 6 bases, J lost 1 base, and 9 bases lay in between. Per germline, CDR1 SNHLY and CDR2 FYNNEI. The chain's CDR3 is CASRKTSQETQYF. The CDR3, as DNA: TGTGCCAGCAGGAAGACTAGCCAAGAGACCCAGTACTTC.

V and J are TRBV5-1 and TRBJ1-1, with TRBD1 as a possible D gene (5 bases). Trimming pared 0 bases from V and 4 bases from J, leaving 13 bases between. CDR3 size: 15 residues. Germline V CDR1 and CDR2: SGHRS, YFSETQ. CDR3 in DNA: TGCGCCAGCAGCTTGGTGCGGGGCGGGAGCACTGAAGCTTTCTTT. As protein: CASSLVRGGSTEAFF.

This clonotype was detected a few times. This sequence joins TRBV20-1 and TRBJ1-1; D is unclear. V lost 3 bases to trimming and J lost 1 base, with 6 bases between them. The CDR3 is 12 residues long. Germline CDR1 and CDR2: DFQATT and SNEGSKA (reference sequence). The CDR3 DNA is TGCAGTGCTAGTACCGGGAACACTGAAGCTTTCTTT. Its translation: CSASTGNTEAFF.

The chain carries TRBV20-1 and TRBJ2-7; no clear D. The germline V gene has CDR1 DFQATT and CDR2 SNEGSKA (reference sequence). Trimming took off 0 bases at V and 2 bases at J, with 11 bases between the two ends. The CDR3 has 14 residues. The CDR3 bases are TGCAGTGCTAGAGACCCCGTCAGGCCCTACGAGCAGTACTTC. This sequence encodes CSARDPVRPYEQYF.

This clonotype was detected a few times. The rearrangement joins TRBV6-5 to TRBJ2-3; 9 positions match TRBD2. The germline V gene encodes CDR1 MNHEY and CDR2 SVGAGI. This CDR3 spans 17 amino acids. V lost 0 bases and J lost 2; bases outside the gene matches: 6. CDR3 protein: CASSYSSLAGTTDTQYF. In nucleotides, the CDR3 is TGTGCCAGCAGTTACTCATCGCTAGCGGGGACCACAGATACGCAGTATTTT.

This clonotype has just a few counts. The chain carries TRBV5-5 and TRBJ2-4; 9 bases are shared with TRBD1. The CDR3 runs 17 residues. The germline V gene has CDR1 SGHKS and CDR2 YYEKEE (reference sequence). V dropped 3 bases and J dropped 4; count of bases not matched to a gene: 11. The CDR3 DNA reads as TGTGCCAGCAGCTCGTTAGGGGGACAGGGAGGGAAAAACATTCAGTACTTC. This encodes CASSSLGGQGGKNIQYF.

This chain connects TRBV27 to TRBJ2-2; 11 bases are a match to TRBD2. The junction had 8 bases not matched to a gene; V was cut back by 5 bases and J by 0 bases. The CDR3 has 18 amino acids. Germline CDR1 is MNHEY and CDR2 is SMNVEV (reference sequence). CDR3 bases: TGTGCCAGCAGTCCCTTATATAGCGGGGGGGCGAACACCGGGGAGCTGTTTTTT. As protein: CASSPLYSGGANTGELFF.